The subject of this entry is one T cell receptor (beta chain). No antigen is known for it. This record comes from a study of cytomegalovirus exposure and HLA in healthy donors. After removal of 0 bases from V and 8 bases from J, the junction contained 8 bases not matched to a gene. Germline V gives CDR1 SGHRS, CDR2 YFSETQ. The CDR3 runs to 15 residues. Study findings and constraints: Accurate predictions that matched the HLA-A and HLA-B alleles of most subjects were reportedly made from TCR beta sequences. Cytomegalovirus-associated status was assigned to about 150 TCR beta chains. The likely origin of a cluster of highly shared sequence variants was a sequencing artifact.

PCR employed 60 Vbeta and 13 Jbeta primers. TCRdb's copy holds only in-frame clones and misses some; the assay was immunoSEQ multiplex PCR. The data contain approximately 290,000 clones, around 80% of them singletons. This chain joins TRBV5-1 and TRBJ2-1, with 7 bases aligning to TRBD1. The material sequenced was PBMCs. The TCR comes from a girl aged 2-10 years in good health and CMV-seronegative. The CDR3 loop is CASSLDRGSVYEQFF. The CDR3 coding sequence is TGCGCCAGCAGCTTGGACAGGGGATCCGTCTATGAGCAGTTCTTC.